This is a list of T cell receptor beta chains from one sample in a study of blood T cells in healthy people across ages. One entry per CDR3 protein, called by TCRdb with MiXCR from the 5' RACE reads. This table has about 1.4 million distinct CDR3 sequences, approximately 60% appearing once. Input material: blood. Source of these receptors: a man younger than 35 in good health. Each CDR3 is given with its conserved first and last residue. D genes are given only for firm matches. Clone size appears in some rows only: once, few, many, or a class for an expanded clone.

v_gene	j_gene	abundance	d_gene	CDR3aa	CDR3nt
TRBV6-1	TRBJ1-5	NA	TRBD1	CASISRGRNQPQHF	TGTGCCAGCATCTCCAGGGGGCGCAATCAGCCCCAGCATTTT
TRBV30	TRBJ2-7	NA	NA	CAWKLDISYEQYF	TGTGCCTGGAAACTGGACATCTCCTACGAGCAGTACTTC
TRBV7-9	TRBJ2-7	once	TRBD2	CASSSIAGEDYEQYF	TGTGCCAGCAGCTCCATAGCGGGGGAGGACTACGAGCAGTACTTC
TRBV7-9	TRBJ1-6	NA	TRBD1	CASRRDRSNNSPLHF	TGTGCCAGTCGACGGGACAGGTCGAATAATTCACCCCTCCACTTT
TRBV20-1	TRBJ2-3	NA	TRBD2	CSAPPSGRGIDTQYF	TGCAGTGCCCCCCCAAGCGGGAGAGGGATAGATACGCAGTATTTT
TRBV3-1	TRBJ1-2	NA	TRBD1	CASSQVIRDRALDGYTF	TGTGCCAGCAGCCAGGTCATCAGGGACAGGGCTCTGGATGGCTACACCTTC
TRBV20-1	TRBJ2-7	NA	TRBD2	CSAGSGGTSYEQYF	TGCAGTGCGGGATCGGGAGGGACCTCCTACGAGCAGTACTTC
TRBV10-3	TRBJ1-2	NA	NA	CAIGAPGMSYGYTF	TGTGCCATCGGGGCGCCGGGTATGTCCTATGGCTACACCTTC
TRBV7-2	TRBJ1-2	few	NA	CASSLELGEAYGYTF	TGTGCCAGCAGCTTAGAGTTGGGGGAGGCCTATGGCTACACCTTC
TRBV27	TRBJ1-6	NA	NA	CASSSQRGINSPLHF	TGTGCCAGCAGTTCGCAGCGGGGAATTAATTCACCCCTCCACTTT
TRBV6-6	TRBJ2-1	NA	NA	CASSYSSGATTYNEQFF	TGTGCCAGCAGTTACTCGAGTGGGGCGACCACCTACAATGAGCAGTTCTTC
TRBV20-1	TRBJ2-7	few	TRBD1	CSASSQGEIIGYEQYF	TGCAGTGCTAGTTCCCAGGGGGAGATTATAGGCTACGAGCAGTACTTC
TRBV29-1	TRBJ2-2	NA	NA	CMGLETNTGELFF	TGCATGGGGCTGGAAACGAACACCGGGGAGCTGTTTTTT
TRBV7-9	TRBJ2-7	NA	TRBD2	CASSLIETSGSGEQYF	TGTGCCAGCAGCTTAATAGAAACTAGCGGGAGTGGCGAGCAGTACTTC
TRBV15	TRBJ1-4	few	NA	CATSPGHISTNEKLFF	TGTGCCACCAGTCCGGGACATATCTCAACTAATGAAAAACTGTTTTTT
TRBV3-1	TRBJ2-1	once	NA	CASSQIVKRHNEQFF	TGTGCCAGCAGCCAGATCGTCAAGCGGCACAATGAGCAGTTCTTC
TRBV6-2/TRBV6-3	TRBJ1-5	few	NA	CASSYFSGNQPQHF	TGTGCCAGCAGTTACTTTTCTGGGAATCAGCCCCAGCATTTT
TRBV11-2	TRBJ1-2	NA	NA	CASSLGWRANYGYTF	TGTGCCAGCAGCTTAGGCTGGAGGGCAAACTATGGCTACACCTTC
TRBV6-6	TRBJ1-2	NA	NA	CASNPVGAYGYTF	TGTGCCAGCAACCCGGTGGGGGCCTATGGCTACACCTTC
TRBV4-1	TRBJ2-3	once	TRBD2	CASSQLWTSGRDTQYF	TGCGCCAGCAGCCAATTGTGGACTAGCGGGAGGGATACGCAGTATTTT
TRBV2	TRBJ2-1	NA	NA	CASLYPSGHNEQFF	TGTGCCAGTCTGTACCCCTCTGGACACAATGAGCAGTTCTTC
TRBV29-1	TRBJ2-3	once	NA	CSSSTGADTQYF	TGCAGCTCCTCGACAGGAGCAGATACGCAGTATTTT
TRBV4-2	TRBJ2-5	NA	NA	CASSQGSQPQETQYF	TGTGCCAGCAGCCAAGGCAGCCAGCCCCAAGAGACCCAGTACTTC
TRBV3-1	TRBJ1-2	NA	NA	CASSPLPTVGVYGYTF	TGTGCCAGCAGCCCCCTTCCGACAGTGGGGGTCTATGGCTACACCTTC
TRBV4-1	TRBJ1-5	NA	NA	CASSQDPLPGVPQHF	TGCGCCAGCAGCCAAGACCCCCTCCCCGGGGTGCCCCAGCATTTT
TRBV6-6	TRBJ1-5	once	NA	CASSYSMDNQPQHF	TGTGCCAGCAGTTACTCAATGGACAATCAGCCCCAGCATTTT
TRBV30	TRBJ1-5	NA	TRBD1	CAWSSGTGRGNQPQHF	TGTGCCTGGAGTTCCGGGACAGGGAGAGGCAATCAGCCCCAGCATTTT
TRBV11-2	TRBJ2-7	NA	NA	CASSDIGALHFYEQYF	TGTGCCAGCAGCGACATCGGAGCACTTCACTTCTACGAGCAGTACTTC
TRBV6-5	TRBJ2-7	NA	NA	CASRKQGSYEQYF	TGTGCCAGCAGGAAACAGGGTTCCTACGAGCAGTACTTC
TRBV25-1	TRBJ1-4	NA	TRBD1	CASSGSTGGREKLFF	TGTGCCAGCAGTGGATCGACAGGGGGCCGCGAAAAACTGTTTTTT
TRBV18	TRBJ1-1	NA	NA	CASSPSGRENTEAFF	TGTGCCAGCTCACCATCTGGACGGGAGAACACTGAAGCTTTCTTT
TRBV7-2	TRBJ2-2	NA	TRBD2	CASSLQTSGTGELFF	TGTGCCAGCAGCTTACAGACTAGCGGCACCGGGGAGCTGTTTTTT
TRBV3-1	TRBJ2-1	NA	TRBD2	CASSPWGAGGLSYNEQFF	TGTGCCAGCAGCCCCTGGGGAGCGGGAGGACTCTCCTACAATGAGCAGTTCTTC
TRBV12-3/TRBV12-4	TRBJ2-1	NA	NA	CAIPDPGGGVEQFF	TGTGCCATCCCCGACCCCGGTGGAGGTGTTGAGCAGTTCTTC
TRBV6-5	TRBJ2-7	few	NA	CASQTGLSYEQYF	TGTGCCAGCCAAACAGGGCTCTCCTACGAGCAGTACTTC
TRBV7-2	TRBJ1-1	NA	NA	CASSLMEDRLMNTEAFF	TGTGCCAGCAGCCTGATGGAAGACAGACTAATGAACACTGAAGCTTTCTTT
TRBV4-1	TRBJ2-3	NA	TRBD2	CAGSQTLAGSSDTQYF	TGCGCCGGCAGCCAGACACTAGCGGGGAGTTCAGATACGCAGTATTTT
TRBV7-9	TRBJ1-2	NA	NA	CASSTGQVDTF	TGTGCCAGCAGCACTGGACAAGTCGACACCTTC
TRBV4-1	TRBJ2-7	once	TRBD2	CASSRIASGTFGEQYF	TGCGCCAGCAGCCGGATAGCTAGCGGGACCTTCGGGGAGCAGTACTTC
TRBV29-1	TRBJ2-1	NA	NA	CSVRRTASYEQFF	TGCAGCGTTAGAAGGACAGCTTCCTATGAGCAGTTCTTC
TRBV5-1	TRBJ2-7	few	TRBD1	CASSPGQGSYNEQYF	TGCGCCAGCAGCCCGGGACAGGGTTCGTACAATGAGCAGTACTTC
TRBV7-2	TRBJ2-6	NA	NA	CASSFTVDTLHLWVANVLTF	TGTGCCAGCAGCTTTACGGTGGACACCTTACATCTCTGGGTGGCCAACGTCCTGACTTTC
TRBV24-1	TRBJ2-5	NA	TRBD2	CATQRGVQETQYF	TGTGCCACGCAGCGGGGGGTCCAAGAGACCCAGTACTTC
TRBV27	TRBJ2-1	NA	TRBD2	CASSPQTSGSINEQFF	TGTGCCAGCAGTCCCCAGACTAGCGGGAGTATAAATGAGCAGTTCTTC
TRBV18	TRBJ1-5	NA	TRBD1	CASSPPGTGPNQPQHF	TGTGCCAGCTCACCACCGGGGACAGGCCCCAATCAGCCCCAGCATTTT
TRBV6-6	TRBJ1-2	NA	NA	CASSYSTNLNYGYTF	TGTGCCAGCAGTTACTCGACAAATCTTAACTATGGCTACACCTTC
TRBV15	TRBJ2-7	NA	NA	CATSGERGAEQYF	TGTGCCACCAGCGGCGAGAGAGGGGCCGAGCAGTACTTC
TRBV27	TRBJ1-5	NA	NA	CASSPWVGVNEPQHF	TGTGCCAGCAGTCCTTGGGTGGGGGTGAATGAGCCCCAGCATTTT
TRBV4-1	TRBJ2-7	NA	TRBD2	CASSQGTSGYNEQYF	TGCGCCAGCAGTCAAGGGACTAGCGGCTACAATGAGCAGTACTTC
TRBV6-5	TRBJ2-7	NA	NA	CASSYSGGSEQYF	TGTGCCAGCAGTTACTCCGGGGGATCCGAGCAGTACTTC
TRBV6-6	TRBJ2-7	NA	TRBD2	CASSRPSTSGRSYEQYF	TGTGCCAGCAGTCGCCCCTCGACTAGCGGGAGATCCTACGAGCAGTACTTC
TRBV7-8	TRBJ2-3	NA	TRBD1	CASSTRQGVTQYF	TGTGCCAGCAGCACCCGACAGGGGGTTACGCAGTATTTT
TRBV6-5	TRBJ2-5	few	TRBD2	CASSYNTGTSFETQYF	TGTGCCAGCAGTTACAACACCGGGACTAGCTTTGAGACCCAGTACTTC
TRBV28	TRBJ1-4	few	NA	CASSEPGREEKLFF	TGTGCCAGCAGCGAGCCAGGGAGGGAAGAAAAACTGTTTTTT
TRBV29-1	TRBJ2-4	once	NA	CSGGAGYNEQYF	TGCAGTGGTGGGGCGGGCTACAATGAGCAGTACTTC
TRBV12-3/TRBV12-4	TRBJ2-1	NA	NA	CASSLDRTPFF	TGTGCCAGCAGTTTAGACAGGACGCCGTTCTTC
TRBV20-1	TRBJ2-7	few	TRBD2	CSARGILAWGDNEQYF	TGCAGTGCTAGGGGGATACTAGCGTGGGGCGATAACGAGCAGTACTTC
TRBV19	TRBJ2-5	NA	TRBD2	CASRAGVEETQYF	TGTGCCAGTAGGGCGGGAGTGGAGGAGACCCAGTACTTC
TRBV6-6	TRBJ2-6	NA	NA	CASSSLQDSPGANVLTF	TGTGCCAGCAGTTCCCTACAGGACAGCCCTGGGGCCAACGTCCTGACTTTC